The 24 T cell receptor beta chains in this list originate from one sample, sequenced in a study of graft-versus-host responses after intestinal transplantation. Profiling relied on immunoSEQ multiplex PCR, and the TCRdb table lists in-frame clones only, not all of them. The table shows just under 100,000 clones, with approximately 90% occurring only once. The sample in question was PBMCs, obtained around 68 weeks after intestinal transplant. The receptors were gathered from a human patient who received an intestinal transplant, so some T cells may come from the graft donor.

This chain connects TRBV7-3 to TRBJ1-6; no definite D call. The CDR3 loop spans 15 amino acids. V lost 1 base, J lost 0 bases, and 4 bases lay in between. Per germline, CDR1 SGHTA and CDR2 FQGTGA. Written as DNA, the CDR3 is TGTGCCAGCAGCTTAAGCGGCTCCTATAATTCACCCCTCCACTTT. This sequence encodes CASSLSGSYNSPLHF.

The V and J genes are TRBV2 and TRBJ2-3; D is tentatively TRBD1 or TRBD2 (6 bases each). In germline, CDR1 is SNHLY, CDR2 FYNNEI. The germline V and J ends were trimmed by 8 bases and 0 bases, with 12 bases remaining between them. The length of the CDR3 is 14 residues. This CDR3 reads CASWGADSTDTQYF. CDR3 sequence (DNA): TGTGCCAGCTGGGGGGCGGATAGCACAGATACGCAGTATTTT.

Note on this clone: This specimen includes other DNA sequences encoding the same CDR3. This chain joins TRBV10-2 and TRBJ1-2; D not resolved. V was trimmed by 3 bases and J by 0 bases, leaving 14 bases between them. Germline CDR1 is WSHSY and CDR2 is SAAADI. The CDR3 consists of 16 residues. CDR3 nucleotide sequence: TGCGCCAGCAGTGAAGTCTCGCGCCCAGCTAACTATGGCTACACCTTC. Its protein product is CASSEVSRPANYGYTF.

The V call is TRBV6-5, the J call TRBJ2-7; D gene unclear. V lost 5 bases and J 1 base, leaving 12 bases between the germline ends. CDR3 length: 14 amino acids. Germline assignment: CDR1 MNHEY and CDR2 SVGAGI. In DNA, the CDR3 is TGTGCCAGCAGTGAAACGGCCGGTTCCTACGAGCAGTACTTC. It specifies CASSETAGSYEQYF.

V and J are TRBV7-3 and TRBJ2-5; TRBD1 matches 8 bases. The J call could be wrong; TRBJ2-7 is a better fit for the DNA end. The germline gives CDR1 SGHTA, CDR2 FQGTGA. The CDR3 is made up of 14 amino acids. The CDR3 here is CASSLGTGPYEQYF. DNA of the CDR3: TGTGCCAGCAGCTTGGGGACAGGTCCCTACGAGCAGTACTTC.

This sequence joins TRBV6-4 and TRBJ1-2; D unresolved. CDR1 is MRHNA, CDR2 SNTAGT, per germline. The CDR3 length is 11 residues. Trimming left V 0 bases short and J 8 bases short, with 4 bases between. The CDR3 DNA is TGTGCCAGCAGTGACTCGGGAGGCTACACCTTC. Its translation is CASSDSGGYTF.

This clone was seen once. J is TRBJ2-7 and V is TRBV25-1, with TRBD2 identical over 7 bases. The CDR3 has 16 residues. Unmatched junction bases numbered 13, after V lost 4 bases and J lost 4 bases. Germline V lookup: CDR1 MGHDK, CDR2 SYGVNS. CDR3 nucleotides: TGTGCCAGCAGTGGTCCGAAAACGGGGAGGGGTTACGAGCAGTACTTC. As protein: CASSGPKTGRGYEQYF.

V gene TRBV5-4 combines with J gene TRBJ2-6; 10 bases align to TRBD2. V was clipped by 4 bases and J by 4 bases; unmatched bases: 8. The CDR3 spans 17 residues. Germline V gene sequence: CDR1 SGHNT, CDR2 YYREEE (reference sequence). The CDR3 loop reads CASSEPTSGRGANVLTF. The CDR3 nucleotides are TGTGCCAGCAGCGAGCCGACTAGCGGGCGGGGGGCCAACGTCCTGACTTTC.

This clone was detected once. The genes are TRBV7-9 and TRBJ1-1; TRBD1 matches at 10 bases. This CDR3 has 14 residues. CDR1 and CDR2 (germline): SEHNR, FQNEAQ (reference sequence). V shed 1 base, J shed 4 bases, and the junction held 0 bases outside the gene matches. The CDR3 DNA reads as TGTGCCAGCAGCTTAGGGGACAGGGGCACTGAAGCTTTCTTT. Its translation is CASSLGDRGTEAFF.

This chain joins TRBV9 and TRBJ2-1; TRBD2 matches 7 bases. The length of the CDR3 is 14 residues. V lost 7 bases and J lost 2; bases outside the gene matches: 6. The germline gives CDR1 SGDLS, CDR2 YYNGEE. The CDR3 coding sequence is TGTGCCAGCGGTTTCGGGGGGACCTACAATGAGCAGTTCTTC. Protein product: CASGFGGTYNEQFF.

This chain uses TRBV7-6 with TRBJ2-5, with unresolved D. The CDR3 is made up of 14 amino acids. Deletions cut 1 base from V and 0 bases from J, with 6 bases between. Germline CDR1 and CDR2: SGHVS and FNYEAQ. CDR3 in DNA: TGTGCCAGCAGCTTAGGGCATCACCAAGAGACCCAGTACTTC. Protein: CASSLGHHQETQYF.

This clone was counted between two and nine times. This chain links TRBV29-1 with TRBJ2-3; D possibly corresponds to TRBD2 (7 bases). CDR1 and CDR2 (germline): SQVTM, ANQGSEA. The CDR3 contains 14 residues. V was clipped by 7 bases and J by 2 bases, with 16 bases between them. The CDR3 DNA sequence: TGCAGCGCCCTGGGGGGGCGCAACACAGATACGCAGTATTTT. As protein: CSALGGRNTDTQYF.

The J gene is TRBJ2-5, the V gene TRBV2, with a possible D match to TRBD2 (5 bases). Trimming removed 3 bases from V and 5 bases from J, with 7 bases in between. This CDR3 has 12 residues. Per germline, CDR1 SNHLY and CDR2 FYNNEI. CDR3 bases: TGTGCCAGCAGTGATCGAGGGGAGACCCAGTACTTC. Translation: CASSDRGETQYF.

The rearrangement links TRBV6-5 to TRBJ2-5; 8 bases are a match to TRBD1. Germline assignment: CDR1 MNHEY and CDR2 SVGAGI. Germline trimming cut 6 bases from V and 2 bases from J; bases unmatched to any gene: 8. This CDR3 spans 15 amino acids. In DNA, the CDR3 is TGTGCCAGCAGATCCCGGACAGGGAGGCAAGAGACCCAGTACTTC. This translates into CASRSRTGRQETQYF.

The chain has TRBV7-2 and TRBJ2-3; perhaps TRBD1 as D (6 bases). The V gene lost 5 bases and the J gene lost 5 bases, with 11 bases spanning the gap. Germline CDR1 SGHTA, CDR2 FQGNSA. CDR3 length: 13 residues. CDR3 DNA: TGTGCCAGCAGCCAACAGGGTGAAGATACGCAGTATTTT. Encoded protein: CASSQQGEDTQYF.

The chain carries TRBV19 and TRBJ1-1; 9 bases are a match to TRBD1. This CDR3 is 14 amino acids long. Germline values: CDR1 LNHDA, CDR2 SQIVND (reference sequence). J lost 3 bases, V lost 5 bases, and 4 bases had no gene match. CDR3 coding DNA: TGTGCCAGTAGTCCCGGGACAGGGTACACTGAAGCTTTCTTT. It translates to CASSPGTGYTEAFF.

The V call is TRBV5-1, the J call TRBJ2-7, with no clear D. Germline V gene lookup returns CDR1 SGHRS and CDR2 YFSETQ. Trimming shortened V by 4 bases and J by 0 bases, and 5 bases separated the two germline ends. This CDR3 region has 12 residues. In DNA, the CDR3 is TGCGCCAGCAGCCCTACCTCCTACGAGCAGTACTTC. This gives the protein CASSPTSYEQYF.

The chain employs TRBV27 and TRBJ1-5, with D unresolved. CDR3 size: 13 residues. Germline CDR1 is MNHEY and CDR2 is SMNVEV (reference sequence). V was trimmed by 6 bases and J by 4 bases, leaving 10 bases between them. The CDR3 bases are TGTGCCAGCAGGGAGGAACTAAATCAGCCCCAGCATTTT. Translating it yields CASREELNQPQHF.

The chain uses TRBV10-3 and TRBJ1-1; a possible D gene is TRBD1 (5 bases). Trimming stripped 6 bases from V and 3 bases from J, with 11 bases between. Looked up from germline, CDR1 is ENHRY and CDR2 is SYGVKD. The CDR3 is 13 amino acids. CDR3 in DNA: TGTGCCATCAGCCCGAGGGGAGACACTGAAGCTTTCTTT. This codes for CAISPRGDTEAFF.

The chain employs TRBV4-2 and TRBJ1-2; 7 nucleotides agree with TRBD1. The CDR3 is 15 amino acids. CDR1 LGHNA and CDR2 YNFKEQ come from the germline V gene. The V segment lost 4 bases and the J segment 4 bases; nucleotides outside the gene matches: 9. DNA of the CDR3: TGTGCCAGCAGCCTTATGGAGGGGGCTGGCTATGGCTACACCTTC. Residues: CASSLMEGAGYGYTF.

V is TRBV10-3 and J is TRBJ2-7; weak D call: TRBD2 (6 bases). The CDR3 runs to 14 residues. Germline CDR1 reads ENHRY; CDR2 reads SYGVKD. V gave up 8 bases and J gave up 2 bases, with 16 bases separating them. CDR3 sequence: CAICSGLDTYEQYF. The CDR3 nucleotides read TGTGCCATCTGCTCGGGACTTGATACCTACGAGCAGTACTTC.

CDR3 bases: TGCGCCAGCAGCCGGTTGGGAGGAGAAAAACTGTTTTTT. Amino acids: CASSRLGGEKLFF. J is TRBJ1-4 and V is TRBV4-1; unclear D gene. V lost 4 bases, J lost 8 bases, and 11 bases lay in between. Germline-derived CDR1 and CDR2 are MGHRA and YSYEKL. This CDR3 has 13 residues.

This chain connects TRBV5-1 to TRBJ1-4; 7 bases match TRBD1. CDR1 is SGHRS, CDR2 YFSETQ, per germline. This CDR3 comprises 17 residues. V gave up 4 bases and J gave up 10 bases; unmatched junction bases: 19. In DNA form, the CDR3 reads TGCGCCAGCAGCCCAACCGACCTCGACAGGGAAATGGGAAAACTGTTTTTT. It yields the protein CASSPTDLDREMGKLFF. The full variable domain, its missing parts supplied by reference TRBV5-1 and TRBJ1-4, is KAGVTQTPRYLIKTRGQQVTLSCSPISGHRSVSWYQQTPGQGLQFLFEYFSETQRNKGNFPGRFSGRQFSNSRSEMNVSTLELGDSALYLCASSPTDLDREMGKLFFGSGTQLSVL.

J is TRBJ2-6 and V is TRBV11-2; D is unclear. V dropped 5 bases and J dropped 2 bases, with 10 bases sitting between them. This CDR3 spans 15 amino acids. In germline, CDR1 is SGHAT, CDR2 FQNNGV. CDR3 region: CASSPILTGANVLTF. The CDR3 DNA sequence: TGTGCCAGCAGCCCAATCTTAACTGGGGCCAACGTCCTGACTTTC.